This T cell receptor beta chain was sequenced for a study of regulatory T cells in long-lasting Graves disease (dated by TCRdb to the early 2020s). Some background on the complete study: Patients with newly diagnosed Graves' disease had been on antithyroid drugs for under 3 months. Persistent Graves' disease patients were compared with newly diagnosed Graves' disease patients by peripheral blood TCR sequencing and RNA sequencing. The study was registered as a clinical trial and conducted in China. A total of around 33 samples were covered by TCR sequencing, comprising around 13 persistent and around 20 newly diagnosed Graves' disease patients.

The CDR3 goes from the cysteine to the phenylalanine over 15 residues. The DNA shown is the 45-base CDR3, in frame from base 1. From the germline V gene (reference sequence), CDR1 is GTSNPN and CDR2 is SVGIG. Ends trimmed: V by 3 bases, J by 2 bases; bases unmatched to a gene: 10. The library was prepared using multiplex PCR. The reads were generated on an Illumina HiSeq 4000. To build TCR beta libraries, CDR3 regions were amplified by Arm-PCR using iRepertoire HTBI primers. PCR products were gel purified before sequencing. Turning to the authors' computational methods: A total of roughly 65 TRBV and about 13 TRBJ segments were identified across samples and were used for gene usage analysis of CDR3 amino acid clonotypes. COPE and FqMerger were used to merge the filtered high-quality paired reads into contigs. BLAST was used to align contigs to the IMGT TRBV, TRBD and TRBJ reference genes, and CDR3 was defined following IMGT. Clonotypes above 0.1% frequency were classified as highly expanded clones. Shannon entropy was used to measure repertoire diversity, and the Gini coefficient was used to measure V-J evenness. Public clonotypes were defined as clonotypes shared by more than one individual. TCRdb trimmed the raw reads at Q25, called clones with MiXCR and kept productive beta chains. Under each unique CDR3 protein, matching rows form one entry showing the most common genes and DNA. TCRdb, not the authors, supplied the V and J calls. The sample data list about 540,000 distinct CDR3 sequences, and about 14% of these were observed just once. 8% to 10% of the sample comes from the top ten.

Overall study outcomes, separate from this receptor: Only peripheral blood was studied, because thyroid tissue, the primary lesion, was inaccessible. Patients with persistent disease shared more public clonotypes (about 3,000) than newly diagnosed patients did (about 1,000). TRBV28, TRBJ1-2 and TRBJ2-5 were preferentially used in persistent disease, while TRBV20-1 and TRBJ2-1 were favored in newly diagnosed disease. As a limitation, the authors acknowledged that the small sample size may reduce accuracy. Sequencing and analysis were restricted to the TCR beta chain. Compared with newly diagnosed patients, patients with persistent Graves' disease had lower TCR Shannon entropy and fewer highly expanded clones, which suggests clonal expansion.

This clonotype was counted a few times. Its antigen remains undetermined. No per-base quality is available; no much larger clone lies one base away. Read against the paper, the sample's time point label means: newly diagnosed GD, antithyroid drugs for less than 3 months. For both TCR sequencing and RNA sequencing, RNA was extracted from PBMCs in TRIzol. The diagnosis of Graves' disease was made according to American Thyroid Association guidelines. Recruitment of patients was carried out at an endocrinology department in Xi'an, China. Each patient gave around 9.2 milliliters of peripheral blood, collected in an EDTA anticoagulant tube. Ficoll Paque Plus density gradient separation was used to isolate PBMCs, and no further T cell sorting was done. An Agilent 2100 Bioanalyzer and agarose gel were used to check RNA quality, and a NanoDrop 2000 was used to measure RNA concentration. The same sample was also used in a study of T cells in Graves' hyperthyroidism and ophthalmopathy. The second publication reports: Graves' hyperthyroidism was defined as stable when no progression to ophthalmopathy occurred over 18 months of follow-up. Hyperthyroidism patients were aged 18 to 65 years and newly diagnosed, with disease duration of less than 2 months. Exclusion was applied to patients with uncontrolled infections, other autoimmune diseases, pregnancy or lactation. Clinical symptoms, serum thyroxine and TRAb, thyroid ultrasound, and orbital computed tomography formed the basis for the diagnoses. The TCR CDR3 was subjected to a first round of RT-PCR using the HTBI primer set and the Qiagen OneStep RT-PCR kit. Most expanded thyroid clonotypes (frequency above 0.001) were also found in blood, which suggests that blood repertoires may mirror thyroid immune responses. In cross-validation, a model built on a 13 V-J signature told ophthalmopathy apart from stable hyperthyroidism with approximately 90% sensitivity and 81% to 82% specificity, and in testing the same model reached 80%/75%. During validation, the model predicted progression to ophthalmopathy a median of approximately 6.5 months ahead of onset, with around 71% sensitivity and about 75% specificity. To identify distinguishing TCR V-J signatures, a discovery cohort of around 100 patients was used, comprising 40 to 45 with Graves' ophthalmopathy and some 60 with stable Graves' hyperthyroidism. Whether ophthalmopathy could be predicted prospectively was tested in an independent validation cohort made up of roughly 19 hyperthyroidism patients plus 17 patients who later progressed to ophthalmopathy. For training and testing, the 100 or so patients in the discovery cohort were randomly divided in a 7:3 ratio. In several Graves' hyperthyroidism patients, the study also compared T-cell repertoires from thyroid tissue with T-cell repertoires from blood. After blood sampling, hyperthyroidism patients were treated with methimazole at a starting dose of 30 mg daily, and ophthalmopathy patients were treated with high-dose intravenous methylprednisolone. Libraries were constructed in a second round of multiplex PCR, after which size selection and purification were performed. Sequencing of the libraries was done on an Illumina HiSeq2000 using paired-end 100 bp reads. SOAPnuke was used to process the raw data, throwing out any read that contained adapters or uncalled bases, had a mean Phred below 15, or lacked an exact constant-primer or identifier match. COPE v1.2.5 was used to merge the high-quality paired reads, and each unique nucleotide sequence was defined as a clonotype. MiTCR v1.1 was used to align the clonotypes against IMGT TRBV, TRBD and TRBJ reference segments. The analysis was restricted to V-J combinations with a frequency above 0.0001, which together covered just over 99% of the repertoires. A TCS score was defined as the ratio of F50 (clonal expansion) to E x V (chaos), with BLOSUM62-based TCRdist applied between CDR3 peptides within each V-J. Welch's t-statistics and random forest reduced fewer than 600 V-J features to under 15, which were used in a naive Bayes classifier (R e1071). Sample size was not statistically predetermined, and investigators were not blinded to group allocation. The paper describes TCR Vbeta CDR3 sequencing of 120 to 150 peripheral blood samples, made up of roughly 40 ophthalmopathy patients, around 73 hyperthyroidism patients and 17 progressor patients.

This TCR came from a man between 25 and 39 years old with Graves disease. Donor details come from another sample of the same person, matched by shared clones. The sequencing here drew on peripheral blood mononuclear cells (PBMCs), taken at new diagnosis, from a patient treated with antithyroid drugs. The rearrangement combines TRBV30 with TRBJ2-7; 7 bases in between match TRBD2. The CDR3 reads CAWRFGGKLTYEQYF. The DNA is TGTGCCTGGAGGTTCGGGGGGAAGTTAACCTACGAGCAGTACTTC.